This entry lists 24 T cell receptor beta chains sequenced from one sample in a study of blood T cell repertoires in COVID-19. Here immunoSEQ multiplex PCR was the method, and the copy in TCRdb shows in-frame clones only, minus some. The data contain fewer than 250,000 clones, about 82% of them singletons. Sample: PBMCs or T cells enriched from blood (not recorded which). All receptors come from a woman aged 45-59 years who had recovered from COVID-19.

The genes are TRBV6-5 and TRBJ2-7; TRBD1 matches at 7 bases. The CDR3 loop spans 15 amino acids. The V gene's germline CDR1 is MNHEY and CDR2 SVGAGI. The V segment lost 6 bases and the J segment 3 bases; nucleotides outside the gene matches: 11. CDR3: CASSPDRALLYEQYF. In nucleotides, the CDR3 is TGTGCCAGCAGCCCAGACAGGGCGCTGCTCTACGAGCAGTACTTC.

The chain uses TRBV6-9 and TRBJ1-3; a possible D gene is TRBD1 (6 bases). V lost 4 bases and J 8 bases, leaving 12 bases between the germline ends. The CDR3 covers 13 residues. Germline V gene sequence: CDR1 MNHGY, CDR2 SVAAGI. In DNA form, the CDR3 reads TGTGCCAGCAGTTGGGGGGGCCGAGACACCATATATTTT. Its translation is CASSWGGRDTIYF.

This clone was observed a single time. The rearrangement links TRBV19 to TRBJ2-1, with 7 nucleotides matching TRBD2. The V gene end was trimmed by 9 bases and the J gene end by 3 bases; junction bases not matched to a gene: 8. Germline V gene data show CDR1 as LNHDA and CDR2 as SQIVND (reference sequence). The CDR3 loop spans 14 amino acids. CDR3 loop: CASQPGTNYNEQFF. DNA for the CDR3: TGTGCCAGCCAACCCGGGACTAACTACAATGAGCAGTTCTTC.

This clone occurred a few times. This chain links TRBV3-1 (or the pseudogene TRBV3-2) with TRBJ1-2; D is unclear. V lost 5 bases to trimming and J lost 8 bases, with 15 bases between them. The CDR3 sequence is 13 residues long. Germline CDR1 is LGHDT and CDR2 is YNNKEL (reference sequence). The CDR3 DNA reads as TGTGCCAGCAGCTCCCAACAGATTCGCGGCTACACCTTC. It codes for CASSSQQIRGYTF.

The gene calls are TRBV9 and TRBJ1-2; the D gene is possibly TRBD1 (6 bases). Trimming stripped 6 bases from V and 0 bases from J, with 12 bases between. This CDR3 is built from 14 residues. CDR1 and CDR2 from the germline V gene are SGDLS and YYNGEE. CDR3 loop: CASNSGDANYGYTF. The CDR3 nucleotides read TGTGCCAGCAACTCAGGGGACGCTAACTATGGCTACACCTTC.

The rearrangement links TRBV6-5 to TRBJ1-2; the match to TRBD1 covers 8 bases. V lost 6 bases, J lost 5 bases, and 8 bases stayed unmatched. The length of the CDR3 is 14 residues. Germline CDR1 reads MNHEY; CDR2 reads SVGAGI. The CDR3 loop reads CASSLGDRGYGYTF. CDR3 DNA sequence: TGTGCCAGCAGCCTAGGAGACAGGGGATATGGCTACACCTTC.

V is TRBV4-3 and J is TRBJ2-1; 11 bases align to TRBD2. Trimming took 1 base from V and 9 from J; bases not matched to a gene: 5. CDR3 length equals 15 residues. Looked up from germline, CDR1 is LGHNA and CDR2 is YSLEER. CDR3 protein: CASSQGVAGGLEQFF. The CDR3, as DNA: TGCGCCAGCAGCCAAGGAGTAGCGGGGGGGCTTGAGCAGTTCTTC.

This clone has more than one count but fewer than ten. V usage is TRBV18 and J usage is TRBJ1-3; the match to TRBD1 covers 7 bases. Germline trimming cut 3 bases from V and 2 bases from J; bases unmatched to any gene: 7. The CDR3 is made up of 16 amino acids. Germline values: CDR1 KGHSH, CDR2 LQKENI. CDR3 DNA sequence: TGTGCCAGCTCACCTAGCCCGACAGGGACTGGAAACACCATATATTTT. Translated: CASSPSPTGTGNTIYF.

The gene calls are TRBV3-1 (or the pseudogene TRBV3-2) and TRBJ2-7; possibly TRBD1 for D (6 bases). In germline, CDR1 is LGHDT, CDR2 YNNKEL (reference sequence). This CDR3 has 13 amino acids. V was shortened by 4 bases and J by 3 bases, with 10 bases between the two germline ends. The CDR3 sequence is CASSPNRVYEQYF. CDR3 DNA sequence: TGTGCCAGCAGCCCAAACAGGGTCTACGAGCAGTACTTC.

V and J are TRBV24-1 and TRBJ2-2, with 10 bases aligning to TRBD2. The CDR3 is made up of 17 amino acids. V dropped 4 bases and J dropped 1; count of bases not matched to a gene: 5. Per the germline V gene, CDR1 is KGHDR and CDR2 is SFDVKD. CDR3 in DNA: TGTGCCACCAGTGACCCCGGACTAGCGGAGAACACCGGGGAGCTGTTTTTT. Protein: CATSDPGLAENTGELFF.

This chain uses TRBV7-2 with TRBJ2-7, with TRBD2 matching 9 bases. This CDR3 has 15 amino acids. Germline V lookup: CDR1 SGHTA, CDR2 FQGNSA. V lost 4 bases and J lost 2; bases outside the gene matches: 6. In DNA, the CDR3 is TGTGCCAGCAGCTCAGGACTAGCGCGGGCCTACGAGCAGTACTTC. Its translation is CASSSGLARAYEQYF.

This chain uses TRBV4-1 with TRBJ1-5; D unresolved. Trimming took off 0 bases at V and 0 bases at J, with 12 bases between the two ends. CDR1 is MGHRA, CDR2 YSYEKL, per germline. This CDR3 spans 17 amino acids. Here the CDR3 DNA reads TGCGCCAGCAGCCAAGATCGAGGTCAGAATAGCAATCAGCCCCAGCATTTT. This codes for CASSQDRGQNSNQPQHF.

This clone was recorded only once. This sequence joins TRBV28 and TRBJ1-2, with D perhaps matching TRBD1 (6 bases). Germline-derived CDR1 and CDR2 are MDHEN and SYDVKM. Trimming took off 6 bases at V and 4 bases at J, with 12 bases between the two ends. This CDR3 is built from 13 residues. CDR3 coding DNA: TGTGCCAGCAGACCACCAGGGGTCTATGGCTACACCTTC. Its translation is CASRPPGVYGYTF.

The chain recombines TRBV19 with TRBJ1-2, with 9 nucleotides matching TRBD1. Unmatched junction bases numbered 5, after V lost 7 bases and J lost 2 bases. The CDR3 is 14 amino acids. Germline CDR1 LNHDA, CDR2 SQIVND (reference sequence). CDR3 sequence reads: CASTETGGNYGYTF. CDR3 in DNA: TGTGCCAGTACCGAGACAGGGGGAAACTATGGCTACACCTTC.

The rearrangement joins TRBV11-3 to TRBJ1-1, with 10 bases matching TRBD1. The CDR3 is 15 amino acids. Germline V gives CDR1 SGHNT, CDR2 YENEEA. With V trimmed by 5 bases and J by 3 bases, 6 bases remained unmatched. The CDR3 bases are TGTGCCAGCAGCCCAGGACAGGGGGTATACACTGAAGCTTTCTTT. Amino acids: CASSPGQGVYTEAFF.

The gene calls are TRBV28 and TRBJ2-3, with 7 bases fitting TRBD2. The CDR3 is 15 residues long. Trimming cost V 2 bases and J 3 bases; bases outside gene matches: 5. The germline V gene encodes CDR1 MDHEN and CDR2 SYDVKM. The CDR3 protein is CASSLGGGTTDTQYF. The CDR3 nucleotides read TGTGCCAGCAGTTTAGGGGGGGGGACGACAGATACGCAGTATTTT.

The V gene is TRBV30, the J gene TRBJ2-1; D ambiguous. Germline assignment: CDR1 GTSNPN and CDR2 SVGIG (reference sequence). With 3 bases removed from V and 6 bases from J, the gap between germline ends came to 9 bases. The CDR3 is 12 amino acids. This CDR3 reads CAWRRQLNEQFF. The CDR3 DNA follows: TGTGCCTGGAGGAGGCAGCTCAATGAGCAGTTCTTC.

The chain links TRBV12-5 to TRBJ1-1; D possibly corresponds to TRBD1 (6 bases). The V end lost 0 bases, the J end lost 0 bases, and 14 bases lay between the germline ends. CDR3 length equals 17 residues. Germline V gives CDR1 LGHNT, CDR2 FRNRAP. CDR3: CASGLVPGRGLNTEAFF. CDR3 bases: TGTGCTAGTGGTTTGGTTCCCGGCAGGGGATTGAACACTGAAGCTTTCTTT.

The genes are TRBV4-2 and TRBJ1-2; D is uncertain. The V end lost 0 bases, the J end lost 0 bases, and 5 bases lay between the germline ends. Germline CDR1 and CDR2: LGHNA and YNFKEQ. This CDR3 spans 14 amino acids. CDR3 DNA: TGTGCCAGCAGCCAAGAGGGCGCTAACTATGGCTACACCTTC. Amino acid sequence: CASSQEGANYGYTF.

The chain couples TRBV6-5 to TRBJ2-7; D ambiguous. CDR3 length: 11 amino acids. Germline V CDR1 and CDR2: MNHEY, SVGAGI. Between the trimmed V and J ends, which lost 7 bases and 3 bases, there was a span of 7 bases. CDR3 in DNA: TGTGCCAGCAATCGAGTCTACGAGCAGTACTTC. It yields the protein CASNRVYEQYF.

The chain employs TRBV6-6 and TRBJ1-2; D possibly corresponds to TRBD1 (5 bases). V shed 6 bases and J shed 8 bases, with 16 bases lying between them. The CDR3 has 13 amino acids. The V gene's germline CDR1 is MNHNY and CDR2 SVGAGI (reference sequence). The CDR3 region is CASSSGAVAGYTF. CDR3 in DNA: TGTGCCAGCAGCAGCGGGGCCGTGGCCGGCTACACCTTC.

This clone was seen once. This CDR3 reads CASSLESGFGRRGLYEQYF. In DNA, the CDR3 is TGCGCCAGCAGCTTGGAGTCCGGATTTGGGAGGAGGGGGCTATACGAGCAGTACTTC. V is TRBV5-1 and J is TRBJ2-7; D possibly corresponds to TRBD1 (7 bases). The CDR3 length is 19 residues. Trimming left V 0 bases short and J 4 bases short, with 26 bases between. Germline-derived CDR1 and CDR2 are SGHRS and YFSETQ.

V usage is TRBV27 and J usage is TRBJ1-1; no firm D call. There are 13 residues in the CDR3. V was pared by 3 bases and J by 3 bases, with 8 bases between. Germline-derived CDR1 and CDR2 are MNHEY and SMNVEV (reference sequence). CDR3 residues: CASSFGSHTEAFF. DNA for the CDR3: TGTGCCAGCAGTTTCGGGTCTCACACTGAAGCTTTCTTT.

The chain couples TRBV18 to TRBJ1-2; tentatively, D is TRBD1 (6 bases). Germline-derived CDR1 and CDR2 are KGHSH and LQKENI. The CDR3 spans 12 residues. The ends were cut back, 4 bases at V and 8 bases at J, with 11 bases in the middle. The CDR3 sequence: CASSQNREGYTF. The CDR3 DNA reads as TGTGCCAGCTCACAAAACAGGGAAGGCTACACCTTC.